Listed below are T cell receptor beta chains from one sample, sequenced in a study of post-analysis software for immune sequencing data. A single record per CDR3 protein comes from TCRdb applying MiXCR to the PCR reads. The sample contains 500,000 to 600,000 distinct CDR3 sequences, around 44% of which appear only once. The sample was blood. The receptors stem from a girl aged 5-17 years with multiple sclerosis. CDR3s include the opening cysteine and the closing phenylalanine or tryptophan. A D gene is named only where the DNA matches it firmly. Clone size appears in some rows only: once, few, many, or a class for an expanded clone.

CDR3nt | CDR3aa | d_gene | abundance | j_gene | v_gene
TGTGCCAGCAGTTCCGGGACTAGCGGGAGGAGAACAGATACGCAGTATTTT | CASSSGTSGRRTDTQYF | TRBD2 | few | TRBJ2-3 | TRBV28
TGCAGTGCTCCCGAATCTGGCTACACCTTC | CSAPESGYTF | . | few | TRBJ1-2 | TRBV20-1
TGCAGTGCTAGCGTCCTCAGGGGACAATATCAGCCCCAGCATTTT | CSASVLRGQYQPQHF | . | . | TRBJ1-5 | TRBV20-1
TGTGCCAGCAGGTTTCTGAGGGATCTGAGCGGCTACACCTTC | CASRFLRDLSGYTF | . | few | TRBJ1-2 | TRBV6-5
TGCGCCAGCAGCCACAATCCGAACACCGGGGAGCTGTTTTTT | CASSHNPNTGELFF | . | . | TRBJ2-2 | TRBV7-6
TGCAGTGTCGCCCAAGCGATTGCAGATACGCAGTATTTT | CSVAQAIADTQYF | . | once | TRBJ2-3 | TRBV20-1
TGTGCCAGCAGGGGGGACACCGGAGGGTCTGGGGCCAACGTCCTGACTTTC | CASRGDTGGSGANVLTF | . | . | TRBJ2-6 | TRBV9
TGCAGTGCTAGAAGGGGCGAGATAAGTGGGGAGACCCAGTACTTC | CSARRGEISGETQYF | . | few | TRBJ2-5 | TRBV20-1
TGTACCACCAGCTCCCACGGGGCGAATCAGCCCCAGCATTTT | CTTSSHGANQPQHF | . | once | TRBJ1-5 | TRBV15
TGTGCCAGCAGTTCACGGGGGACTTACGGCGAGCAGTACTTC | CASSSRGTYGEQYF | . | once | TRBJ2-7 | TRBV27
TGCGCCAGCAGCTTGGCGGATGTTGGGACTACTTGGGAGCAGTACTTC | CASSLADVGTTWEQYF | TRBD2 | . | TRBJ2-5 | TRBV5-1
TGCGCCAGCAGCCAGGAGTGGGATCAGCCCCAGCATTTT | CASSQEWDQPQHF | . | . | TRBJ1-5 | TRBV4-1
TGTGCCAGCAGCTTAGAATGGGACAGGGGGCGCGAGCAGTACTTC | CASSLEWDRGREQYF | TRBD1 | few | TRBJ2-7 | TRBV7-8
TGTGCCAGCTTACAGGGGGCGAGCAATCAGCCCCAGCATTTT | CASLQGASNQPQHF | TRBD1 | . | TRBJ1-5 | TRBV2